A single sample gave rise to the 30 T cell receptor beta chains below, sequenced in a study of blood T cell repertoires in COVID-19. Profiling relied on immunoSEQ multiplex PCR, and the TCRdb table lists in-frame clones only, not all of them. The data contain around 200,000 clones, around nine tenths of them singletons. What was sequenced was peripheral blood. These TCRs come from a man aged 18-30 years with active or convalescent COVID-19.

The chain has TRBV9 and TRBJ1-1, with TRBD1 matching 8 bases. V gave up 4 bases and J gave up 4 bases; unmatched junction bases: 9. From germline, CDR1 is SGDLS and CDR2 YYNGEE. The CDR3 consists of 15 residues. The CDR3 DNA sequence: TGTGCCAGCAGCACCCGGACAGGGTCAATCACTGAAGCTTTCTTT. It encodes CASSTRTGSITEAFF. The complete variable domain, with remaining parts taken from reference TRBV9 and TRBJ1-1, reads DSGVTQTPKHLITATGQRVTLRCSPRSGDLSVYWYQQSLDQGLQFLIQYYNGEERAKGNILERFSAQQFPDLHSELNLSSLELGDSALYFCASSTRTGSITEAFFGQGTRLTVV.

This clone was detected only a few times. This chain connects TRBV28 to TRBJ2-3; 8 nucleotides align to TRBD2. This CDR3 has 14 amino acids. Germline V gene lookup returns CDR1 MDHEN and CDR2 SYDVKM. The ends lost 5 bases at V and 5 bases at J; junction bases unmatched: 6. The CDR3 is CASSPGLEVDTQYF. CDR3 DNA sequence: TGTGCCAGCAGTCCGGGACTAGAGGTAGATACGCAGTATTTT.

V usage is TRBV19 and J usage is TRBJ1-1; 11 bases match TRBD1. Trimming cost V 6 bases and J 7 bases; bases outside gene matches: 10. CDR1 is LNHDA, CDR2 SQIVND, per germline (reference sequence). The CDR3 sequence is 15 residues long. The CDR3 loop reads CASSRNSGQGVEAFF. CDR3 in DNA: TGTGCCAGTAGCCGAAATTCGGGACAGGGGGTTGAAGCTTTCTTT.

The count of this clone is one. The chain links TRBV10-3 to TRBJ1-1; 7 nucleotides match TRBD1. V lost 4 bases to trimming and J lost 9 bases; unmatched junction nucleotides: 2. The CDR3 runs to 11 residues. Germline CDR1 is ENHRY and CDR2 is SYGVKD. The CDR3 loop reads CAISGQGQAFF. Here the CDR3 DNA reads TGTGCCATCAGTGGACAGGGTCAAGCTTTCTTT.

Concerning this clone itself: Compared with germline, one end of the junction differs, possibly owing to a read error. The CDR3 DNA is TGTGCCAGCAGCGACTGGCGGCGGGGTCAAAATGAGCAGTTCTTC. It yields the protein CASSDWRRGQNEQFF. The chain couples TRBV6-4 to TRBJ2-1, with D tentatively TRBD2 (6 bases). From germline, CDR1 is MRHNA and CDR2 SNTAGT. The CDR3 is 15 amino acids.

This chain uses TRBV28 with TRBJ1-5; no clear D. Germline V gene sequence: CDR1 MDHEN, CDR2 SYDVKM. Trimming took off 6 bases at V and 0 bases at J, with 15 bases between the two ends. This CDR3 is built from 16 residues. CDR3 in DNA: TGTGCCAGCAGCCTTAGACGGGGATCTAGCAATCAGCCCCAGCATTTT. It translates to CASSLRRGSSNQPQHF.

This chain joins TRBV6-5 and TRBJ2-2; the D gene is possibly TRBD1 (6 bases). The germline CDR1 and CDR2 sequences are MNHEY and SVGAGI. CDR3 size: 15 residues. V was cut by 6 bases and J by 6 bases, with 17 bases left in between. The DNA of the CDR3 is TGTGCCAGCAGAGCCGCAGTCACAGGGTCCGGGGAGCTGTTTTTT. Its protein is CASRAAVTGSGELFF.

The V gene is TRBV5-1, the J gene TRBJ1-2; no reliable D call. Germline-derived CDR1 and CDR2 are SGHRS and YFSETQ. The CDR3 has 16 residues. Deletions cut 3 bases from V and 2 bases from J, with 17 bases between. CDR3 nucleotides: TGCGCCAGCAGCTATTCGATTAATACCGCGAACTATGGCTACACCTTC. Protein product: CASSYSINTANYGYTF.

The chain employs TRBV6-2 or TRBV6-3 and TRBJ1-1, with a possible D match to TRBD1 (6 bases). Trimming shortened V by 3 bases and J by 6 bases, and 14 bases separated the two germline ends. Looked up from germline, CDR1 is MNHEY and CDR2 is SVGEGT. The CDR3 is 14 residues long. CDR3 nucleotide sequence: TGTGCCAGCAGTTATTTCGGACAGTTCGCTGAAGCTTTCTTT. The encoded protein is CASSYFGQFAEAFF.

The J gene is TRBJ1-1, the V gene TRBV28; no firm D call. Trimming left V 8 bases short and J 0 bases short, with 16 bases between. The length of the CDR3 is 15 residues. Looked up from germline, CDR1 is MDHEN and CDR2 is SYDVKM. CDR3 nucleotides: TGTGCCAGCGGGCCAGGCAATCTCATGAACACTGAAGCTTTCTTT. This sequence encodes CASGPGNLMNTEAFF.

The chain employs TRBV5-6 and TRBJ1-2; TRBD1 is a possible D gene (5 bases). Trimming shortened V by 1 base and J by 4 bases, and 17 bases separated the two germline ends. Germline CDR1 is SGHDT and CDR2 is YYEEEE. This CDR3 region has 16 residues. The CDR3, as DNA: TGTGCCAGCAGCTTGAATCCGGGGGGGACCGGCTATGGCTACACCTTC. This encodes CASSLNPGGTGYGYTF.

The chain combines TRBV4-2 with TRBJ2-7; perhaps TRBD1 as D (6 bases). The CDR3 is made up of 14 amino acids. In germline, CDR1 is LGHNA, CDR2 YNFKEQ. Trimming left V 1 base short and J 3 bases short, with 10 bases between. The CDR3 DNA reads as TGTGCCAGCAGCCAAGTAGGGGGTTTCTACGAGCAGTACTTC. It codes for CASSQVGGFYEQYF.

The gene calls are TRBV12-3 or TRBV12-4 and TRBJ1-4; D uncertain. Trimming took 5 bases from V and 4 from J, leaving 2 bases between them. CDR3 length equals 11 residues. CDR3 sequence: CASSRNEKLFF. The CDR3 DNA sequence: TGTGCCAGCAGTCGTAATGAAAAACTGTTTTTT.

In this sample, this clone turned up a few times. The CDR3 protein is CASSPGTGGLEKLFF. In nucleotides, the CDR3 is TGTGCCAGCAGCCCGGGGACAGGGGGCCTTGAAAAACTGTTTTTT. This rearrangement joins TRBV3-1 (or the pseudogene TRBV3-2) to TRBJ1-4, with TRBD1 matching 12 bases. The length of the CDR3 is 15 residues. Germline V gene sequence: CDR1 LGHDT, CDR2 YNNKEL (reference sequence). Trimming cost V 4 bases and J 7 bases; bases outside gene matches: 4.

Remarks on this clone: At one end, the junction sequence differs from germline, possibly due to a read error. J is TRBJ2-2 and V is TRBV5-1; D gene uncertain. Germline V lookup: CDR1 SGHRS, CDR2 YFSETQ. The CDR3 totals 15 residues. The CDR3, as DNA: TGCGCCAGCACCTTGCTCCAGACGAACACCGGGGAGCTGTTTTTT. Protein sequence: CASTLLQTNTGELFF.

The V call is TRBV7-2, the J call TRBJ2-7, with D unresolved. The V gene's germline CDR1 is SGHTA and CDR2 FQGNSA. This CDR3 has 14 amino acids. V lost 3 bases and J 0 bases, leaving 9 bases between the germline ends. CDR3 region: CASSFSAASYEQYF. For the CDR3, the DNA is TGTGCCAGCAGCTTCTCGGCGGCCTCCTACGAGCAGTACTTC.

The rearrangement uses TRBV27 and TRBJ1-4; D might be TRBD1 (5 bases). V dropped 1 base and J dropped 8 bases, with 14 bases sitting between them. Germline V gene lookup returns CDR1 MNHEY and CDR2 SMNVEV (reference sequence). There are 15 residues in the CDR3. The CDR3 here is CASSLYGAGGEKLFF. The DNA of the CDR3 is TGTGCCAGCAGTTTATACGGGGCCGGAGGGGAAAAACTGTTTTTT.

V is TRBV6-5 and J is TRBJ2-1; TRBD2 matches 8 bases. Germline CDR1 MNHEY, CDR2 SVGAGI. The junction had 7 bases not matched to a gene; V was cut back by 6 bases and J by 15 bases. The length of the CDR3 is 11 residues. The CDR3 is CASSRGGRRFF. The DNA of the CDR3 is TGTGCCAGCAGCCGGGGGGGGAGGAGGTTCTTC.

V usage is TRBV11-2 and J usage is TRBJ2-1; maybe TRBD2 (6 bases). Germline loops: CDR1 SGHAT, CDR2 FQNNGV. This CDR3 spans 14 amino acids. V was shortened by 5 bases and J by 0 bases, with 8 bases between the two germline ends. The CDR3 DNA reads TGTGCCAGCAGCCCCGGGGGCTCCTACAATGAGCAGTTCTTC. It translates to CASSPGGSYNEQFF.

This chain links TRBV5-4 with TRBJ1-4; D is uncertain. V dropped 3 bases and J dropped 11 bases, with 11 bases sitting between them. The germline gives CDR1 SGHNT, CDR2 YYREEE (reference sequence). The CDR3 has 12 amino acids. CDR3 amino acids: CASSSPLGKLFF. CDR3 in DNA: TGTGCCAGCAGCTCGCCCCTCGGGAAACTGTTTTTT.

The chain uses TRBV9 and TRBJ2-3, with D maybe TRBD1 (5 bases). CDR1 is SGDLS and CDR2 is YYNGEE in the germline V gene. The germline V and J ends were trimmed by 0 bases and 2 bases, with 10 bases remaining between them. The CDR3 loop spans 15 amino acids. The CDR3: CASSVDQGITDTQYF. In DNA, the CDR3 is TGTGCCAGCAGCGTAGATCAGGGTATCACAGATACGCAGTATTTT.

This chain links TRBV28 with TRBJ1-4, with 7 bases lining up with TRBD1. The V gene's germline CDR1 is MDHEN and CDR2 SYDVKM. J gave up 7 bases and V 7 bases, and 9 bases lay outside the gene matches. The CDR3 totals 14 residues. The CDR3 bases are TGTGCCAGCATGACAGGGACACATGGTGAAAAACTGTTTTTT. Amino acid sequence: CASMTGTHGEKLFF.

This chain connects TRBV19 to TRBJ2-5; TRBD1 agrees at 9 bases. Germline trimming cut 6 bases from V and 5 bases from J; bases unmatched to any gene: 10. The CDR3 is 15 amino acids. The V gene's germline CDR1 is LNHDA and CDR2 SQIVND (reference sequence). The CDR3 sequence is CASRTGQGPIETQYF. In DNA form, the CDR3 reads TGTGCCAGTAGAACGGGACAGGGCCCAATCGAGACCCAGTACTTC.

This rearrangement joins TRBV5-1 to TRBJ2-1, with TRBD1 identical over 7 bases. CDR1 is SGHRS and CDR2 is YFSETQ in the germline V gene. V dropped 4 bases and J dropped 8; count of bases not matched to a gene: 6. The CDR3 has 13 residues. CDR3 bases: TGCGCCAGCAGCCCAGACAGGGCCGATGAGCAGTTCTTC. Its translation: CASSPDRADEQFF.

The chain carries TRBV6-6 and TRBJ1-2; 9 positions agree with TRBD1. CDR3 length: 13 amino acids. The germline CDR1 and CDR2 sequences are MNHNY and SVGAGI (reference sequence). After removal of 5 bases from V and 13 bases from J, the junction contained 11 bases not matched to a gene. The CDR3 coding sequence is TGTGCCAGCAGTACGATTACCGGGACAGGGCTCACCTTC. Translating gives CASSTITGTGLTF.

This chain connects TRBV9 to TRBJ1-5; weak D call: TRBD1 (5 bases). Germline CDR1 reads SGDLS; CDR2 reads YYNGEE. Trimming pared 2 bases from V and 6 bases from J, leaving 9 bases between. The CDR3 sequence is 13 residues long. DNA of the CDR3: TGTGCCAGCAGCGTCGGGGGTAGTCAGCCCCAGCATTTT. Translated: CASSVGGSQPQHF.

The chain is built from TRBV7-8 and TRBJ1-5; D not certain. The germline gives CDR1 SGHVS, CDR2 FQNEAQ. V dropped 1 base and J dropped 9 bases, with 10 bases sitting between them. The CDR3 length is 13 residues. This CDR3 is CASSLEEASPQHF. CDR3 coding DNA: TGTGCCAGCAGCTTAGAGGAGGCCTCGCCCCAGCATTTT.

The V call is TRBV5-6, the J call TRBJ1-4; D not resolved. CDR3 length equals 15 residues. The germline gives CDR1 SGHDT, CDR2 YYEEEE. V lost 4 bases and J lost 7, with 17 bases in between. CDR3 region: CASSVIDIQSEKLFF. CDR3 bases: TGTGCCAGCAGCGTCATTGACATACAGAGTGAAAAACTGTTTTTT.

For the CDR3, the DNA is TGTGCCAGCAGTTACGCAGGGCGGGCCAACGTCCTGACTTTC. It is translated as CASSYAGRANVLTF. J is TRBJ2-6 and V is TRBV6-5, with D perhaps TRBD1 (5 bases). Per germline, CDR1 MNHEY and CDR2 SVGAGI. CDR3 length: 14 residues. Trimming shortened V by 2 bases and J by 5 bases, and 7 bases separated the two germline ends.

The V call is TRBV7-2, the J call TRBJ1-5, with D hard to call. Trimming left V 5 bases short and J 4 bases short, with 6 bases between. Germline CDR1 and CDR2: SGHTA and FQGNSA. CDR3 size: 12 residues. The CDR3 DNA is TGTGCCAGCAGCCCTTCGAATCAGCCCCAGCATTTT. Translated, it gives CASSPSNQPQHF.